This T cell receptor (beta chain) was sequenced in a study of pediatric ulcerative colitis. Study at large: Disease was pancolitis in several and left-sided in two, histology-confirmed. Study findings and constraints: Blood-rectal clonal overlap within each person was significantly higher in ulcerative colitis patients than controls. All ulcerative colitis patients, but no controls, carried a couple of rectal clonotypes.

Turning to this clone: Antigen unknown.

Some clones are missing from TCRdb's copy, which holds only in-frame ones; the method was immunoSEQ multiplex PCR. The table includes 64,000 or so clones, 70% to 85% detected once. The blood sample was taken during the colonoscopy visit. There are 14 residues in the CDR3. Germline CDR1 SGHNT, CDR2 YYREEE (reference sequence). The V end lost 0 bases, the J end lost 6 bases, and 12 bases lay between the germline ends. The clonotype was recovered from a boy under 18 with moderate ulcerative colitis. Material for sequencing was blood. V is TRBV5-4 and J is TRBJ1-2, with a tentative D call TRBD1 (5 bases). Here the CDR3 reads CASSLEFRGDGYTF. DNA for the CDR3: TGTGCCAGCAGCTTGGAATTCCGGGGGGATGGCTACACCTTC. The full variable domain, in which reference TRBV5-4 and TRBJ1-2 provide the parts outside the CDR3, is ETGVTQSPTHLIKTRGQQVTLRCSSQSGHNTVSWYQQALGQGPQFIFQYYREEENGRGNFPPRFSGLQFPNYSSELNVNALELDDSALYLCASSLEFRGDGYTFGSGTRLTVV.